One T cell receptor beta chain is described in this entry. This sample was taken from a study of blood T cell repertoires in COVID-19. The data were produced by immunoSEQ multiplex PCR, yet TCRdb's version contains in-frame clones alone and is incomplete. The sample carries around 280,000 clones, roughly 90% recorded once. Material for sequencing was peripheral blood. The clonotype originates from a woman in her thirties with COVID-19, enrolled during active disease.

CDR3 loop: CASSPLGLAKSSYEQYF. For the CDR3, the DNA is TGCGCCAGCAGCCCGCTAGGACTAGCGAAAAGCTCCTACGAGCAGTACTTC. The rearrangement joins TRBV4-1 to TRBJ2-7; 9 nucleotides align to TRBD2. Germline CDR1 and CDR2: MGHRA and YSYEKL. Trimming at V came to 4 bases and at J to 0 bases, leaving 10 bases not matched to a gene. This CDR3 has 17 amino acids.